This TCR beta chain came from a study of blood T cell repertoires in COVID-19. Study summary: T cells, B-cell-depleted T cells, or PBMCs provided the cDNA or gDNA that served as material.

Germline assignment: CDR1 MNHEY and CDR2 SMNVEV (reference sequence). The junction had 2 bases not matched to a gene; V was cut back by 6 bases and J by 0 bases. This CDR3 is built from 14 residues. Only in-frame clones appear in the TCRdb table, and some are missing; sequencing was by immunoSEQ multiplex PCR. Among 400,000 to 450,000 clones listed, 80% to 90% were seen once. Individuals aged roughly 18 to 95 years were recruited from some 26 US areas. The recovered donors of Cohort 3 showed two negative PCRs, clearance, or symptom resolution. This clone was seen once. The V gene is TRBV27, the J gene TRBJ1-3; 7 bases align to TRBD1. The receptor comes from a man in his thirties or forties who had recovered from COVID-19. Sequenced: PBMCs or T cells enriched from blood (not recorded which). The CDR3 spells CASRQGRSGNTIYF. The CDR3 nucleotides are TGTGCCAGCAGACAGGGGCGCTCTGGAAACACCATATATTTT.